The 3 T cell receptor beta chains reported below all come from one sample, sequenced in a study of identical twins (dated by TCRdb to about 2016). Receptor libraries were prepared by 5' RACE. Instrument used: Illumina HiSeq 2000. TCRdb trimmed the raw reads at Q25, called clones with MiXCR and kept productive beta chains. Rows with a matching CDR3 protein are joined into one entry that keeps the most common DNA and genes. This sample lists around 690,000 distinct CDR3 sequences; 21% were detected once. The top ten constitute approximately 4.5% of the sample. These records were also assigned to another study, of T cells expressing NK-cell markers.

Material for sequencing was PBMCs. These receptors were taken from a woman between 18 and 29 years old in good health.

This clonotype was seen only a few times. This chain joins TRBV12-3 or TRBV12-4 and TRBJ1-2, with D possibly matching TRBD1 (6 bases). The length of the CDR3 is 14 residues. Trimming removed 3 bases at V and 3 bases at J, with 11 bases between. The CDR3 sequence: CASSLVSGDYGYTF. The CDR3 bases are TGTGCCAGCAGTTTGGTTTCAGGGGACTATGGCTACACCTTC.

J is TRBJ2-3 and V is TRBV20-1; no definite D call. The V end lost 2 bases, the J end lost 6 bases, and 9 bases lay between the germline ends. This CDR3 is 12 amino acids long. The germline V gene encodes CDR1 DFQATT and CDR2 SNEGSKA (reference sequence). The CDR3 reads CSARFIGDTQYF. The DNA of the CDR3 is TGCAGTGCTAGATTCATCGGGGATACGCAGTATTTT.

CDR3 bases: TGTGCCAGCAACCAGCGGACAAACAATGAGCAGTTCTTC. Translated: CASNQRTNNEQFF. This sequence joins TRBV6-2 or TRBV6-3 and TRBJ2-1, with D perhaps assigned TRBD1 or TRBD2 (5 bases each). Germline CDR1 reads MNHEY; CDR2 reads SVGEGT. The CDR3 totals 13 residues. V was cut by 7 bases and J by 5 bases, with 12 bases left in between.